Below, 10 T cell receptor beta chains from the same sample are listed, as sequenced in a study of blood T cell repertoires in COVID-19. Using immunoSEQ multiplex PCR, the repertoire was profiled, and TCRdb retains in-frame clones only, with some absent. The sample contains about 150,000 clones, 80% of which appear only once. Sequencing was performed on peripheral blood. Receptor source: a woman aged 50 to 60 with acute or convalescent COVID-19.

This clone has a single count. This chain links TRBV28 with TRBJ1-5; perhaps TRBD1 as D (6 bases). V was clipped by 5 bases and J by 11 bases, with 19 bases between them. The V gene's germline CDR1 is MDHEN and CDR2 SYDVKM. The CDR3 extends over 14 amino acids. The CDR3 DNA is TGTGCCAGCAGTCCCGCCCGGACAGCCAAGTCCCAGCATTTT. Amino acid sequence: CASSPARTAKSQHF.

This chain links TRBV27 with TRBJ1-4; 7 bases match TRBD1. The germline CDR1 and CDR2 sequences are MNHEY and SMNVEV (reference sequence). CDR3 length: 16 amino acids. Trimming took 4 bases from V and 4 from J; bases not matched to a gene: 9. The CDR3 region is CASSSYTGTDNEKLFF. CDR3 nucleotide sequence: TGTGCCAGCAGTTCTTACACCGGGACAGATAATGAAAAACTGTTTTTT.

CDR3 DNA: TGTGCCAGCAGCATCCTGACTTCTAGGCGGGGGGGCACCTACGAGCAGTACTTC. It codes for CASSILTSRRGGTYEQYF. V gene TRBV7-2 combines with J gene TRBJ2-7, with 9 bases aligning to TRBD2. This CDR3 is built from 18 residues. Germline loops: CDR1 SGHTA, CDR2 FQGNSA. V dropped 5 bases and J dropped 2; count of bases not matched to a gene: 16. The variable domain in full, completed from reference TRBV7-2 and TRBJ2-7, reads GAGVSQSPSNKVTEKGKDVELRCDPISGHTALYWYRQSLGQGLEFLIYFQGNSAPDKSGLPSDRFSAERTGGSVSTLTIQRTQQEDSAVYLCASSILTSRRGGTYEQYFGPGTRLTVT.

The chain recombines TRBV2 with TRBJ2-1; 8 nucleotides align to TRBD1. The germline V gene has CDR1 SNHLY and CDR2 FYNNEI. The CDR3 runs 18 residues. The V and J ends lost 3 bases and 7 bases, in that order; junction bases with no gene match: 17. Written as DNA, the CDR3 is TGTGCCAGCAGTGACCCTACCCGAGACAGGGGAGTCAGGAATGAGCAGTTCTTC. Translation gives CASSDPTRDRGVRNEQFF.

This chain uses TRBV30 with TRBJ1-5; D gene ambiguous. The CDR3 has 14 amino acids. Germline V gives CDR1 GTSNPN, CDR2 SVGIG (reference sequence). Trimming left V 2 bases short and J 10 bases short, with 18 bases between. The CDR3 DNA reads TGTGCCTGGAGTTTGAAGGGAGGAGTTGGCCCCCAGCATTTT. It yields the protein CAWSLKGGVGPQHF. The complete variable domain, with remaining parts taken from reference TRBV30 and TRBJ1-5, reads SQTIHQWPATLVQPVGSPLSLECTVEGTSNPNLYWYRQAAGRGLQLLFYSVGIGQISSEVPQNLSASRPQDRQFILSSKKLLLSDSGFYLCAWSLKGGVGPQHFGDGTRLSIL.

V and J are TRBV6-2 or TRBV6-3 and TRBJ1-2; D not certain. Germline V gene lookup returns CDR1 MNHEY and CDR2 SVGEGT. Trimming removed 0 bases from V and 4 bases from J, with 15 bases in between. The CDR3 runs 16 residues. DNA of the CDR3: TGTGCCAGCAGTTACTCGGGTTCGGGTTCCGCCTATGGCTACACCTTC. This translates into CASSYSGSGSAYGYTF.

This clone was picked up one time. This chain joins TRBV19 and TRBJ1-2; a possible D gene is TRBD1 (5 bases). V lost 5 bases and J 4 bases, leaving 8 bases between the germline ends. In germline, CDR1 is LNHDA, CDR2 SQIVND (reference sequence). The CDR3 covers 12 residues. The CDR3 region has the DNA TGTGCCAGTAGTCAGGGCTTCTATGGCTACACCTTC. It yields the protein CASSQGFYGYTF.

The rearrangement joins TRBV28 to TRBJ1-2; tentative D call: TRBD1 (5 bases). The CDR3 contains 16 residues. Germline values: CDR1 MDHEN, CDR2 SYDVKM. Trimming cost V 5 bases and J 4 bases, with 20 bases left between them. The CDR3 sequence: CASSNAGGVSTYGYTF. As DNA, the CDR3 is TGTGCCAGCAGTAATGCCGGGGGGGTCTCGACCTATGGCTACACCTTC.

This chain connects TRBV28 to TRBJ2-7; 9 nucleotides line up with TRBD1. CDR3 length: 15 residues. V gave up 5 bases and J gave up 2 bases; unmatched junction bases: 7. Germline CDR1 reads MDHEN; CDR2 reads SYDVKM. In DNA form, the CDR3 reads TGTGCCAGCAGTACAACCGGGACAGGGACCTACGAGCAGTACTTC. Protein sequence: CASSTTGTGTYEQYF.

The V and J genes are TRBV20-1 and TRBJ2-7; TRBD2 matches at 7 bases. The CDR3 runs to 11 residues. After removal of 1 base from V and 7 bases from J, the junction contained 1 base not matched to a gene. Germline assignment: CDR1 DFQATT and CDR2 SNEGSKA (reference sequence). The CDR3 sequence: CSARGGGEQYF. CDR3 nucleotide sequence: TGCAGTGCTAGAGGGGGGGGAGAGCAGTACTTC.